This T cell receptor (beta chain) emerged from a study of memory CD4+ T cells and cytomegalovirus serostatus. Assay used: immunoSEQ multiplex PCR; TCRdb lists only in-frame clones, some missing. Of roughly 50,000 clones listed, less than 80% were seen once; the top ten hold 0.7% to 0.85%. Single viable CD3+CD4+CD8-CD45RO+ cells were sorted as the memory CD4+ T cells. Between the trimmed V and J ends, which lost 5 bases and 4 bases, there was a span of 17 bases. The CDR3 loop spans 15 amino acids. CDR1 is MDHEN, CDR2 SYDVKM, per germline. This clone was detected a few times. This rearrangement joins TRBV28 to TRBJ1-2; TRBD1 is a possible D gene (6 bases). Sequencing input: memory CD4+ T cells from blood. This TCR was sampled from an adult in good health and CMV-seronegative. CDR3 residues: CASSTTGRRGYGYTF. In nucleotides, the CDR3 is TGTGCCAGCAGTACTACAGGGCGTAGGGGCTATGGCTACACCTTC.